This T cell receptor beta chain was profiled in a study of blood T cell repertoires in COVID-19 (dated by TCRdb to 2020 to 2022). Background on the whole study: Samples covering the acute and convalescent phases of COVID-19 were provided by collaborators in the United States, Italy and Spain. The prospective study material was composed of cDNA or gDNA derived from T cells, B-cell-depleted T cells, or PBMCs. The dataset comprised deeply sampled blood TCRbeta repertoires from subjects exposed to, actively infected with, or recovered from COVID-19. The repertoires were made available in a free public database intended to serve as a resource for research on the immune response to SARS-CoV-2. Samples were obtained from the ongoing ImmuneRACE study (first 160 participants) and from roughly 1,300 subjects provided by 6 global collaborators. Sample metadata almost always included a de-identified subject ID, COVID-19 status, age in years and sex. Where available, HLA class I and class II types were obtained from metadata supplied by the sample provider rather than from assay-based typing.

A remark on this clone: Its antigen is currently not known. No base qualities exist here, and no much larger clone lies one base off it.

The research as a whole found: How much clinical and demographic metadata was included differed by source and by participant, and the metadata was provided uncurated.

Participants in the prospective study were enrolled through a virtual design, were aged roughly 18 to 100 years, and lived in 24 United States geographic areas. In the prospective study, participants were assigned to cohorts based on the clinical history participants reported in a screening survey and a study questionnaire. Recovered participants in ImmuneRACE Cohort 3 were defined as having two consecutive negative NP/OP PCR tests, clearance from a healthcare professional, or resolution of symptoms. In the prospective study, mobile phlebotomists collected whole blood, serum and a nasopharyngeal or oropharyngeal swab from each participant. Additional blood draws and questionnaires over a 2-month period could optionally be provided by prospective study participants. Before DNA extraction, prospective study blood samples were shipped either frozen or at room temperature. V is pruned by 3 bases and J by 9 bases, leaving 20 bases of the junction without a gene match. CDR1 is given as SGHRS and CDR2 as YFSETQ, both from the germline V gene. Taken from cysteine to phenylalanine, the CDR3 has 17 residues. CDR3 DNA is the only sequence kept; it has 51 bases, read in frame from the first base.

The immunoSEQ Assay, a bias-controlled multiplex PCR, was used to amplify TCRbeta CDR3 regions from genomic DNA. The paper's data handling went like this. Nucleated cell counts per sample were estimated from amplification of reference gene primers within the assay. To quantify the absolute abundance of each unique TCRbeta CDR3 rearrangement, sequence reads were collapsed and filtered. Productive Simpson clonality was computed per sample as the square root of Simpson's diversity index over productive rearrangements. TCRdb retrieved this table from immuneACCESS and kept in-frame rearrangements only. Not all clones are present; in checked studies, unresolved V genes account for under half, and no reason is known for the remainder. V and J calls and clone size are copied from that table; D and trimming were computed from the DNA. The sample table lists approximately 300,000 clones, 90% of them with a count of one. Approximately 2.5% of the sample is held by the ten biggest clonotypes.

Sample: PBMCs or T cells enriched from blood (not recorded which). The chain is encoded by TRBV5-1 joined to TRBJ2-7; the central 8 bases match TRBD1. This TCR came from a man aged 60-69 years who had recovered from COVID-19. CDR3 protein: CASSSAQGTGNRGRQYF. In nucleotide form, the sequence is TGCGCCAGCAGCTCCGCCCAAGGGACAGGTAACCGAGGACGGCAGTACTTC.